This T cell receptor (beta chain) emerged from a study of CD8 T cells in Susac syndrome. Random hexamers served to reverse transcribe roughly 0.45 to 1 ug RNA. TCRdb reprocessed the immunoSEQ multiplex PCR reads with MiXCR, giving one entry per CDR3 protein. The sample includes about 180,000 distinct CDR3 sequences, approximately 94% of them seen just once. Isolation of CD8+ and CD4+ T cells was performed negatively, whereas enrichment of TEMRA cells was done by FACS. Sequencing was carried out using CD4+ T cells from PBMCs. This TCR came from a human donor with multiple sclerosis.

In DNA form, the CDR3 reads TGTGCCAGCAGCCGACCGGGACTAGGCACAGATACGCAGTATTTT. It is translated as CASSRPGLGTDTQYF. This rearrangement joins TRBV28 to TRBJ2-3; 8 positions match TRBD2. The CDR3 has 15 amino acids. Germline lookup yields CDR1 MDHEN and CDR2 SYDVKM. Losses at the gene ends were 6 bases for V and 1 base for J; bases not matched to a gene: 6.